This entry is about one T cell receptor (beta chain). Original handling: Estimates of nucleated cell counts were drawn from the amplification of reference gene primers. Assay: immunoSEQ multiplex PCR; the TCRdb copy retains only in-frame clones and omits some. That table supplies the V and J calls and clone size; D and trimming were determined from the DNA. Here the sample spans around 110,000 clones, around four fifths being singletons. The data were obtained in a study of blood T cell repertoires in COVID-19. Background on the study: Acute and convalescent COVID-19 samples came from the United States, Italy and Spain. PBMCs, B-cell-depleted T cells, or T cells were the source of the cDNA or gDNA that made up the material.

Germline V gives CDR1 SQVTM, CDR2 ANQGSEA. V dropped 1 base and J dropped 5; count of bases not matched to a gene: 5. The CDR3 totals 15 residues. The chain employs TRBV29-1 and TRBJ2-5, with 12 nucleotides matching TRBD2. Sequenced: peripheral blood. The receptor was isolated from a man aged 70-80 years with active or convalescent COVID-19. The CDR3 reads CSVEGLAGGGETQYF. The CDR3 bases are TGCAGCGTTGAAGGCCTAGCGGGAGGGGGTGAGACCCAGTACTTC.